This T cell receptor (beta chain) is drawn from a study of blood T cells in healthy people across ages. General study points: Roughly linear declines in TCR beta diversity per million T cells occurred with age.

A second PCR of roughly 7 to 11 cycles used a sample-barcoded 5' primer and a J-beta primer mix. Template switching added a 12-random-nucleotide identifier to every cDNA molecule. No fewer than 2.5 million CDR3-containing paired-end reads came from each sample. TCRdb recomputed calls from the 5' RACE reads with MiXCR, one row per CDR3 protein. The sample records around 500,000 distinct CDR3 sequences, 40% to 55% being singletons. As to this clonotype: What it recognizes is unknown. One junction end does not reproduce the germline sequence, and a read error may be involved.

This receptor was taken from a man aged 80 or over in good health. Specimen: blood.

Here the CDR3 DNA reads TGCAGCGTGGAAGCGGGAGGCTACGAGCAGTACTTC. It translates to CSVEAGGYEQYF. The V call is TRBV29-1, the J call TRBJ2-4, with 9 bases identical to TRBD2. The end of the DNA aligns better with TRBJ2-7, so the J call may be wrong. CDR3 size: 12 residues. Germline V gene sequence: CDR1 SQVTM, CDR2 ANQGSEA.